These 31 T cell receptor beta chains originate from one sample sequenced in a study of response to subunit inactivated influenza vaccine. One entry per CDR3 protein, called by TCRdb with MiXCR from the RT-PCR reads. The top ten clones hold more than 8.5% of a sample with just over 300,000 distinct CDR3 sequences, roughly a fifth of them seen once. Source: PBMCs from blood, taken approximately 20 months after vaccination. The receptors were sampled from a man aged 50-75 years who received an inactivated influenza vaccine.

This clonotype came up many times. This CDR3 is CASSQQDRSNTEAFF. The CDR3 DNA is TGCGCCAGCAGCCAACAGGACAGGAGTAACACTGAAGCTTTCTTT. This chain uses TRBV4-1 with TRBJ1-1, with 7 bases that match TRBD1. CDR3 size: 15 residues. Trimming cost V 2 bases and J 2 bases; bases outside gene matches: 5. The V gene's germline CDR1 is MGHRA and CDR2 YSYEKL.

The J gene is TRBJ1-5, the V gene TRBV7-9; 7 positions agree with TRBD1. The CDR3 extends over 12 amino acids. V gave up 8 bases and J gave up 5 bases; unmatched junction bases: 3. CDR1 and CDR2 from the germline V gene are SEHNR and FQNEAQ (reference sequence). For the CDR3, the DNA is TGTGCCAGCGGACAGGACTATCAGCCCCAGCATTTT. This gives the protein CASGQDYQPQHF.

The V and J genes are TRBV7-9 and TRBJ2-7; possibly TRBD1 for D (6 bases). Germline V CDR1 and CDR2: SEHNR, FQNEAQ (reference sequence). CDR3 length: 12 residues. Between the trimmed V and J ends, which lost 3 bases and 5 bases, there was a span of 8 bases. CDR3 in amino acids: CASSFEGDEQYF. In DNA, the CDR3 is TGTGCCAGCAGCTTCGAGGGGGACGAGCAGTACTTC. Supplemented by reference TRBV7-9 and TRBJ2-7, the full variable domain reads DTGVSQNPRHKITKRGQNVTFRCDPISEHNRLYWYRQTLGQGPEFLTYFQNEAQLEKSRLLSDRFSAERPKGSFSTLEIQRTEQGDSAMYLCASSFEGDEQYFGPGTRLTVT.

This clonotype was observed a few times. This rearrangement joins TRBV2 to TRBJ2-1, with TRBD2 identical over 14 bases. The CDR3 sequence is 15 residues long. The germline gives CDR1 SNHLY, CDR2 FYNNEI. The J segment lost 9 bases and the V segment lost 5 bases, leaving 6 bases of the junction unmatched. The CDR3 reads CASSRLAGGLGEQFF. The CDR3 DNA follows: TGTGCCAGCAGTCGACTAGCGGGAGGGCTGGGTGAGCAGTTCTTC. Using reference TRBV2 and TRBJ2-1 for the parts outside the CDR3, the full variable domain is EPEVTQTPSHQVTQMGQEVILRCVPISNHLYFYWYRQILGQKVEFLVSFYNNEISEKSEIFDDQFSVERPDGSNFTLKIRSTKLEDSAMYFCASSRLAGGLGEQFFGPGTRLTVL.

This clonotype appeared a few times. This sequence joins TRBV12-3 or TRBV12-4 and TRBJ1-5, with 8 bases identical to TRBD1. J lost 5 bases, V lost 10 bases, and 7 bases had no gene match. CDR3 length: 13 residues. The CDR3 bases are TGTGCCACCGCAGACAGGGGAGATCAGCCCCAGCATTTT. It codes for CATADRGDQPQHF.

The gene calls are TRBV28 and TRBJ2-1, with D perhaps assigned TRBD1 or TRBD2 (5 bases each). Trimming left V 7 bases short and J 7 bases short, with 17 bases between. The CDR3 sequence is 14 residues long. Germline assignment: CDR1 MDHEN and CDR2 SYDVKM. CDR3 amino acids: CASISPGSRNEQFF. The CDR3 bases are TGTGCCAGCATCTCACCAGGGAGTAGGAATGAGCAGTTCTTC.

The chain recombines TRBV11-2 with TRBJ1-2, with a possible D match to TRBD1 (6 bases). CDR3 length: 14 amino acids. V was cut by 5 bases and J by 2 bases, with 12 bases left in between. Germline loops: CDR1 SGHAT, CDR2 FQNNGV. CDR3 loop: CASSPAGDNYGYTF. The CDR3 region has the DNA TGTGCCAGCAGCCCCGCAGGGGACAACTATGGCTACACCTTC.

The chain joins TRBV4-2 to TRBJ2-7; unclear D gene. The germline CDR1 and CDR2 sequences are LGHNA and YNFKEQ. V lost 6 bases and J 2 bases, leaving 14 bases between the germline ends. CDR3 length: 14 residues. The CDR3 DNA follows: TGTGCCAGCAGGCAACGGGCCGAAGCCTACGAGCAGTACTTC. This encodes CASRQRAEAYEQYF.

The V call is TRBV9, the J call TRBJ2-5, with D perhaps TRBD2 (7 bases). CDR3 length: 16 amino acids. Germline CDR1 is SGDLS and CDR2 is YYNGEE. V was clipped by 0 bases and J by 4 bases, with 16 bases between them. The CDR3 region has the DNA TGTGCCAGCAGCGTAGGCGGGGGCTCTGCGAGAGAGACCCAGTACTTC. It encodes CASSVGGGSARETQYF.

This clonotype was picked up a small number of times. CDR3 loop: CASSDEVGTSGRASYNEQFF. DNA for the CDR3: TGTGCCAGCAGTGACGAAGTGGGGACTAGCGGGAGGGCCTCCTACAATGAGCAGTTCTTC. J is TRBJ2-1 and V is TRBV2; 16 bases agree with TRBD2. Germline-derived CDR1 and CDR2 are SNHLY and FYNNEI. V lost 3 bases and J lost 0; bases outside the gene matches: 8. CDR3 size: 20 residues.

In nucleotides, the CDR3 is TGTGCCAGCAGTTTAAAGGCATACAATGAGCAGTTCTTC. It is translated as CASSLKAYNEQFF. The chain joins TRBV12-3 or TRBV12-4 to TRBJ2-1; no firm D call. Trimming stripped 2 bases from V and 4 bases from J, with 6 bases between. This CDR3 is built from 13 residues.

V is TRBV6-5 and J is TRBJ1-1, with TRBD1 matching over 7 bases. CDR1 and CDR2 from the germline V gene are MNHEY and SVGAGI. This CDR3 comprises 18 residues. The J segment lost 0 bases and the V segment lost 2 bases, leaving 12 bases of the junction unmatched. Here the CDR3 reads CASSYAMGTAPLNTEAFF. CDR3 bases: TGTGCCAGCAGTTACGCCATGGGGACAGCGCCTTTGAACACTGAAGCTTTCTTT.

The chain links TRBV4-3 to TRBJ1-5, with 8 positions matching TRBD1. J gave up 5 bases and V 0 bases, and 6 bases lay outside the gene matches. The germline CDR1 and CDR2 sequences are LGHNA and YSLEER. The CDR3 length is 16 residues. CDR3 protein: CASSQEWTGWDQPQHF. In DNA form, the CDR3 reads TGCGCCAGCAGCCAAGAATGGACAGGGTGGGATCAGCCCCAGCATTTT.

This clonotype was seen only a few times. This chain connects TRBV5-4 to TRBJ1-6; D is ambiguous. The CDR3 runs 16 residues. Germline CDR1 SGHNT, CDR2 YYREEE (reference sequence). With 0 bases removed from V and 8 bases from J, the gap between germline ends came to 15 bases. The CDR3 region is CASSLEHGEVDSPLHF. Written as DNA, the CDR3 is TGTGCCAGCAGCTTGGAGCACGGGGAGGTAGATTCACCCCTCCACTTT. The complete variable domain, with remaining parts taken from reference TRBV5-4 and TRBJ1-6, reads ETGVTQSPTHLIKTRGQQVTLRCSSQSGHNTVSWYQQALGQGPQFIFQYYREEENGRGNFPPRFSGLQFPNYSSELNVNALELDDSALYLCASSLEHGEVDSPLHFGNGTRLTVT.

The J gene is TRBJ2-2, the V gene TRBV25-1; D uncertain. The germline CDR1 and CDR2 sequences are MGHDK and SYGVNS. The CDR3 totals 14 residues. V lost 3 bases to trimming and J lost 3 bases, with 8 bases between them. The CDR3 spells CASSDYTYTGELFF. CDR3 sequence (DNA): TGTGCCAGCAGTGATTACACATACACCGGGGAGCTGTTTTTT.

The table lists this clonotype with many counts. The rearrangement links TRBV12-3 or TRBV12-4 to TRBJ1-5; 12 positions match TRBD1. CDR3 length: 20 residues. Losses at the gene ends were 6 bases for V and 2 bases for J; bases not matched to a gene: 17. Here the CDR3 reads CASRSPLPGQGAIGNQPQHF. CDR3 DNA: TGTGCCAGCAGATCCCCCCTTCCGGGACAGGGGGCAATTGGCAATCAGCCCCAGCATTTT.

The chain carries TRBV11-2 and TRBJ1-1; a weak D match, TRBD1 (6 bases). This CDR3 has 15 amino acids. Germline V CDR1 and CDR2: SGHAT, FQNNGV. V shed 5 bases and J shed 4 bases, with 17 bases lying between them. The CDR3 DNA follows: TGTGCCAGCAGCGCCTTGGCGGGGGCGGGCACTGAAGCTTTCTTT. Amino acid sequence: CASSALAGAGTEAFF. Complete variable domain (other parts from reference TRBV11-2 and TRBJ1-1): EAGVAQSPRYKIIEKRQSVAFWCNPISGHATLYWYQQILGQGPKLLIQFQNNGVVDDSQLPKDRFSAERLKGVDSTLKIQPAKLEDSAVYLCASSALAGAGTEAFFGQGTRLTVV.

This clonotype has just one count. The CDR3 here is CASSRRTGGSRGEQYF. The DNA of the CDR3 is TGTGCCAGCAGTCGGCGAACGGGAGGGTCCAGAGGCGAGCAGTACTTC. This rearrangement joins TRBV12-3 or TRBV12-4 to TRBJ2-7; 8 nucleotides line up with TRBD2. J lost 6 bases, V lost 5 bases, and 15 bases had no gene match. CDR3 size: 16 residues.

This clonotype has more than one count but fewer than ten. V usage is TRBV3-1 and J usage is TRBJ1-2, with no clear D. V lost 1 base and J 5 bases, leaving 5 bases between the germline ends. The V gene's germline CDR1 is LGHDT and CDR2 YNNKEL (reference sequence). The CDR3 spans 12 residues. Here the CDR3 DNA reads TGTGCCAGCAGCCAAGCCCAATATGGCTACACCTTC. Translated: CASSQAQYGYTF.

This clonotype was picked up a small number of times. The chain is built from TRBV7-2 and TRBJ1-5; weak D call: TRBD1 (5 bases). CDR1 is SGHTA and CDR2 is FQGNSA in the germline V gene. The V end lost 5 bases, the J end lost 7 bases, and 15 bases lay between the germline ends. This CDR3 is 14 amino acids long. The CDR3 sequence: CASSPSGGKQPQHF. The CDR3 DNA reads as TGTGCCAGCAGCCCGTCGGGGGGAAAGCAGCCCCAGCATTTT.

This clonotype was seen a few times. This sequence joins TRBV20-1 and TRBJ2-7; D perhaps matches TRBD2 (6 bases). V was shortened by 6 bases and J by 2 bases, with 14 bases between the two germline ends. CDR1 and CDR2 (germline): DFQATT, SNEGSKA (reference sequence). The CDR3 is 13 amino acids. The CDR3 spells CSAVMWEAYEQYF. The CDR3 nucleotides are TGCAGTGCCGTTATGTGGGAGGCCTACGAGCAGTACTTC.

The rearrangement links TRBV4-1 to TRBJ2-5; D not resolved. CDR1 MGHRA and CDR2 YSYEKL come from the germline V gene. The CDR3 consists of 11 residues. V lost 0 bases, J lost 7 bases, and 3 bases lay in between. CDR3 coding DNA: TGCGCCAGCAGCCAAGATCTGACCCAGTACTTC. Residues: CASSQDLTQYF.

Here the CDR3 DNA reads TGCAGTGCTAGAGGGGGTGCAGGGGCCAATCAGCCCCAGCATTTT. Translation gives CSARGGAGANQPQHF. V is TRBV20-1 and J is TRBJ1-5; tentative D call: TRBD1 (6 bases). The V end lost 1 base, the J end lost 3 bases, and 13 bases lay between the germline ends. The CDR3 is 15 amino acids. CDR1 and CDR2 from the germline V gene are DFQATT and SNEGSKA (reference sequence).

This clonotype has a handful of counts. The chain couples TRBV4-3 to TRBJ1-2; no clear D gene. Looked up from germline, CDR1 is LGHNA and CDR2 is YSLEER. Deletions cut 0 bases from V and 4 bases from J, with 12 bases between. The CDR3 totals 15 residues. The CDR3 sequence: CASSQELRVGYGYTF. The CDR3 DNA sequence: TGCGCCAGCAGCCAAGAGCTTCGGGTCGGCTATGGCTACACCTTC.

The J gene is TRBJ2-1, the V gene TRBV6-2 or TRBV6-3; TRBD2 matches at 10 bases. Trimming at V came to 2 bases and at J to 8 bases, leaving 12 bases not matched to a gene. The CDR3 covers 17 residues. Germline V gives CDR1 MNHEY, CDR2 SVGEGT. The chain's CDR3 is CASSYATGLAGEYEQFF. DNA of the CDR3: TGTGCCAGCAGTTACGCGACGGGGCTAGCGGGAGAGTATGAGCAGTTCTTC.

Ten or more counts support this clonotype. The rearrangement links TRBV6-2 or TRBV6-3 to TRBJ2-7; 8 bases are a match to TRBD1. Germline V gene data show CDR1 as MNHEY and CDR2 as SVGEGT. J gave up 3 bases and V 6 bases, and 10 bases lay outside the gene matches. The CDR3 is 15 amino acids. CDR3 amino acids: CASRGQGRSYYEQYF. CDR3 DNA sequence: TGTGCCAGCAGAGGACAGGGAAGATCCTACTACGAGCAGTACTTC.

The chain employs TRBV20-1 and TRBJ2-1; TRBD1 might be the D (6 bases). Trimming removed 3 bases at V and 6 bases at J, with 15 bases between. Germline lookup yields CDR1 DFQATT and CDR2 SNEGSKA (reference sequence). This CDR3 region has 14 residues. This chain's CDR3 is CSASSDSGANEQFF. CDR3 nucleotide sequence: TGCAGTGCTAGTTCGGACAGTGGGGCCAATGAGCAGTTCTTC.

This clonotype has a handful of counts. Here the CDR3 reads CASAGNSNQPQHF. The CDR3, as DNA: TGTGCCAGCGCCGGCAATAGCAATCAGCCCCAGCATTTT. The chain joins TRBV7-9 to TRBJ1-5; the D is unclear. Germline V lookup: CDR1 SEHNR, CDR2 FQNEAQ (reference sequence). The V end was cut by 8 bases, the J end by 0 bases, with 8 bases between. The CDR3 has 13 amino acids.

In its sample, this clonotype was seen a few times. The chain carries TRBV7-8 and TRBJ1-5; D call uncertain. Germline-derived CDR1 and CDR2 are SGHVS and FQNEAQ. V shed 2 bases and J shed 7 bases, with 12 bases lying between them. CDR3 length: 14 residues. CDR3 sequence reads: CASSLSGLGQPQHF. CDR3 DNA: TGTGCCAGCAGCTTATCGGGTTTGGGACAGCCCCAGCATTTT.

This clonotype was recorded a few times. The rearrangement joins TRBV7-9 to TRBJ1-2; no definite D call. There are 16 residues in the CDR3. V lost 3 bases and J 5 bases, leaving 19 bases between the germline ends. Per germline, CDR1 SEHNR and CDR2 FQNEAQ (reference sequence). In DNA form, the CDR3 reads TGTGCCAGCAGCTTGCAGGCTGGCAGAGCGGGGTATGGCTACACCTTC. Translating it yields CASSLQAGRAGYGYTF. Full variable domain (remainder filled in from reference TRBV7-9 and TRBJ1-2): DTGVSQNPRHKITKRGQNVTFRCDPISEHNRLYWYRQTLGQGPEFLTYFQNEAQLEKSRLLSDRFSAERPKGSFSTLEIQRTEQGDSAMYLCASSLQAGRAGYGYTFGSGTRLTVV.

This clonotype showed up many times. The V gene is TRBV6-6, the J gene TRBJ1-2, with D tentatively TRBD1 (6 bases). Germline V gene data show CDR1 as MNHNY and CDR2 as SVGAGI (reference sequence). The germline V and J ends were trimmed by 2 bases and 4 bases, with 11 bases remaining between them. The CDR3 extends over 14 amino acids. In DNA, the CDR3 is TGTGCCAGCAGTTACGCACAGGGTACCTATGGCTACACCTTC. Its translation is CASSYAQGTYGYTF.